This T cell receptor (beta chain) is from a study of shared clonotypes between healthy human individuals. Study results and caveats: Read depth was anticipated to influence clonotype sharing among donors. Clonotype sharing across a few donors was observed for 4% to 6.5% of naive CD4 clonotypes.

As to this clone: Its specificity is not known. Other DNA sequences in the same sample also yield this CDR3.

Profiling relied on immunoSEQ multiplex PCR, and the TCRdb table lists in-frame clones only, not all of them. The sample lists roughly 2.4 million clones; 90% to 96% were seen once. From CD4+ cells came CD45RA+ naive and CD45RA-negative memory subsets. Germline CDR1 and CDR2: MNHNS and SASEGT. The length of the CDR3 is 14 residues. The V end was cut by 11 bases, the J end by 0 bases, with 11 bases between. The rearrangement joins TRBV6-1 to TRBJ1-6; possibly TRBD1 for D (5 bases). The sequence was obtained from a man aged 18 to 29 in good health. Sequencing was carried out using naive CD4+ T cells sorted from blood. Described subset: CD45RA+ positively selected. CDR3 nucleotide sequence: TGTGCCTCCGGGGGGAGCTCCTATAATTCACCCCTCCACTTT. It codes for CASGGSSYNSPLHF.